Sequencing of this T cell receptor beta chain was carried out in a study of blood T cell repertoires in COVID-19. The method was immunoSEQ multiplex PCR; TCRdb's version includes in-frame clones alone and lacks a portion of them. The table records 250,000 to 400,000 clones, 70% to 90% of them present only once. Seattle patients were enrolled during active infection and followed longitudinally. CDR3 size: 15 residues. Looked up from germline, CDR1 is LNHDA and CDR2 is SQIVND (reference sequence). V was clipped by 1 base and J by 2 bases, with 9 bases between them. The sequence derives from a woman aged 25-40 years with COVID-19, enrolled during active disease. The rearrangement joins TRBV19 to TRBJ1-3; tentative D call: TRBD1 (6 bases). Sequencing was performed on peripheral blood. The CDR3 DNA follows: TGTGCCAGTAGTATAGGGGACAACCCTGGAAACACCATATATTTT. Protein sequence: CASSIGDNPGNTIYF.